These 25 T cell receptor beta chains originate from one sample sequenced in a study of T cell changes during pregnancy in multiple sclerosis. Profiling relied on immunoSEQ multiplex PCR, and the TCRdb table lists in-frame clones only, not all of them. The sample holds 100,000 or so clones; under 95% are singletons and the top ten take about 0.95%. The input for sequencing was peripheral blood, taken after pregnancy. The receptors here all came from a female donor with multiple sclerosis, enrolled in a pregnancy study.

V gene TRBV7-7 combines with J gene TRBJ1-3, with 7 bases lining up with TRBD1. The germline V gene has CDR1 SSHAT and CDR2 FNYEAQ (reference sequence). The CDR3 totals 15 residues. V shed 5 bases, J shed 2 bases, and the junction held 6 bases outside the gene matches. The CDR3 region is CASSRTGDPGNTIYF. CDR3 nucleotides: TGTGCCAGCAGCCGTACAGGGGACCCTGGAAACACCATATATTTT. The full variable domain, rest sourced from reference TRBV7-7 and TRBJ1-3, is GAGVSQSPRYKVTKRGQDVTLRCDPISSHATLYWYQQALGQGPEFLTYFNYEAQPDKSGLPSDRFSAERPEGSISTLTIQRTEQRDSAMYRCASSRTGDPGNTIYFGEGSWLTVV.

CDR3 loop: CASSLVTDYGYTF. CDR3 DNA sequence: TGTGCCAGCAGCTTGGTAACAGACTATGGCTACACCTTC. The chain has TRBV5-4 and TRBJ1-2; unclear D gene. CDR3 length: 13 residues. Deletions cut 0 bases from V and 3 bases from J, with 6 bases between. Germline lookup yields CDR1 SGHNT and CDR2 YYREEE (reference sequence). The entire variable domain, with the rest obtained from reference TRBV5-4 and TRBJ1-2, is as follows: ETGVTQSPTHLIKTRGQQVTLRCSSQSGHNTVSWYQQALGQGPQFIFQYYREEENGRGNFPPRFSGLQFPNYSSELNVNALELDDSALYLCASSLVTDYGYTFGSGTRLTVV.

V gene TRBV4-2 combines with J gene TRBJ2-2; 7 bases fit TRBD2. The length of the CDR3 is 16 residues. Germline trimming cut 0 bases from V and 0 bases from J; bases unmatched to any gene: 1. Per the germline V gene, CDR1 is LGHNA and CDR2 is YNFKEQ. CDR3 bases: TGTGCCAGCAGCCAAGATCGGGGGGCGAACACCGGGGAGCTGTTTTTT. Translated, it gives CASSQDRGANTGELFF.

This chain connects TRBV5-4 to TRBJ1-1; the D gene is possibly TRBD1 (5 bases). The CDR3 has 14 amino acids. Trimming left V 1 base short and J 11 bases short, with 18 bases between. Germline V gene sequence: CDR1 SGHNT, CDR2 YYREEE (reference sequence). CDR3 sequence: CASSLWRDGLEAFF. The DNA for the CDR3 is TGTGCCAGCAGCTTGTGGAGGGACGGCCTGGAGGCTTTCTTT.

CDR3 residues: CASSYSRTGELFF. The CDR3 DNA is TGTGCCAGCAGTTACTCGCGTACTGGGGAGCTGTTTTTT. The chain carries TRBV6-5 and TRBJ2-2; D gene uncertain. V dropped 0 bases and J dropped 8 bases, with 7 bases sitting between them. CDR1 is MNHEY and CDR2 is SVGAGI in the germline V gene. The CDR3 has 13 residues.

The rearrangement uses TRBV25-1 and TRBJ2-1; D gene unclear. The CDR3 is 12 amino acids. From germline, CDR1 is MGHDK and CDR2 SYGVNS. V shed 3 bases and J shed 10 bases, with 10 bases lying between them. CDR3 loop: CASSEPAEEQFF. CDR3 coding DNA: TGTGCCAGCAGTGAGCCGGCGGAGGAGCAGTTCTTC. Drawing the rest from reference TRBV25-1 and TRBJ2-1, the complete variable domain is EADIYQTPRYLVIGTGKKITLECSQTMGHDKMYWYQQDPGMELHLIHYSYGVNSTEKGDLSSESTVSRIRTEHFPLTLESARPSHTSQYLCASSEPAEEQFFGPGTRLTVL.

The rearrangement links TRBV10-3 to TRBJ2-3, with D possibly TRBD1 on 5 matching bases. Germline assignment: CDR1 ENHRY and CDR2 SYGVKD. The CDR3 is 15 amino acids. Trimming removed 6 bases at V and 2 bases at J, with 15 bases between. The chain's CDR3 is CAIRRAGIPTDTQYF. CDR3 sequence (DNA): TGTGCCATCAGGCGAGCAGGGATACCCACAGATACGCAGTATTTT.

The CDR3 sequence is CASSLTRATEAFF. The DNA of the CDR3 is TGCGCCAGCAGCTTGACCAGGGCCACTGAAGCTTTCTTT. The chain is built from TRBV5-1 and TRBJ1-1, with D perhaps matching TRBD1 (5 bases). The CDR3 loop spans 13 amino acids. V lost 1 base and J lost 4, with 8 bases in between. The germline gives CDR1 SGHRS, CDR2 YFSETQ.

The chain couples TRBV4-1 to TRBJ2-2, with TRBD1 matching 8 bases. The CDR3 is 15 amino acids. V was pared by 5 bases and J by 5 bases, with 7 bases of the junction left unmatched. Germline CDR1 is MGHRA and CDR2 is YSYEKL. The CDR3 DNA follows: TGCGCCAGCAGCTTACGGACAGGGAATACCGGGGAGCTGTTTTTT. Translating gives CASSLRTGNTGELFF.

CDR3 protein: CASSLAQRGGYKNIQYF. The CDR3 DNA reads TGTGCCAGCAGCTTGGCGCAAAGAGGAGGGTACAAAAACATTCAGTACTTC. The gene calls are TRBV5-6 and TRBJ2-4, with D possibly being TRBD2 (6 bases). There are 17 residues in the CDR3. With 0 bases removed from V and 3 bases from J, the gap between germline ends came to 16 bases. Germline loops: CDR1 SGHDT, CDR2 YYEEEE.

V usage is TRBV6-1 and J usage is TRBJ2-7; maybe TRBD2 (6 bases). The V end was cut by 3 bases, the J end by 2 bases, with 11 bases between. The CDR3 totals 14 residues. Germline V lookup: CDR1 MNHNS, CDR2 SASEGT. CDR3 sequence: CASSEGGGTYEQYF. The CDR3 DNA reads as TGTGCCAGCAGTGAGGGTGGCGGGACCTACGAGCAGTACTTC.

The chain's CDR3 is CASMGPSGHYSNQPQHF. As DNA, the CDR3 is TGTGCCAGTATGGGCCCCTCGGGACATTATAGCAATCAGCCCCAGCATTTT. The J gene is TRBJ1-5, the V gene TRBV19, with a tentative D call TRBD1 (6 bases). V dropped 7 bases and J dropped 0 bases, with 19 bases sitting between them. Germline values: CDR1 LNHDA, CDR2 SQIVND (reference sequence). The CDR3 extends over 17 amino acids. Drawing the rest from reference TRBV19 and TRBJ1-5, the complete variable domain is DGGITQSPKYLFRKEGQNVTLSCEQNLNHDAMYWYRQDPGQGLRLIYYSQIVNDFQKGDIAEGYSVSREKKESFPLTVTSAQKNPTAFYLCASMGPSGHYSNQPQHFGDGTRLSIL.

The chain joins TRBV6-1 to TRBJ2-7; 9 bases map to TRBD2. Germline trimming cut 3 bases from V and 4 bases from J; bases unmatched to any gene: 4. The CDR3 has 14 amino acids. Germline V gives CDR1 MNHNS, CDR2 SASEGT. DNA for the CDR3: TGTGCCAGCAGTGAGCGGGAGGGCCAATACGAGCAGTACTTC. It specifies CASSEREGQYEQYF.

V gene TRBV5-4 combines with J gene TRBJ2-1; weak D call: TRBD2 (6 bases). CDR1 is SGHNT, CDR2 YYREEE, per germline (reference sequence). There are 14 residues in the CDR3. Deletions cut 4 bases from V and 8 bases from J, with 16 bases between. The CDR3, as DNA: TGTGCCAGCAGCGGGACTCAAGGAGGACATGAGCAGTTCTTC. It specifies CASSGTQGGHEQFF.

The chain uses TRBV25-1 and TRBJ1-1; perhaps TRBD1 as D (5 bases). The CDR3 length is 13 residues. Deletions cut 7 bases from V and 5 bases from J, with 14 bases between. Per germline, CDR1 MGHDK and CDR2 SYGVNS. The chain's CDR3 is CASTGQGRTEAFF. The CDR3 DNA follows: TGTGCCAGCACCGGACAAGGTCGGACTGAAGCTTTCTTT.

This rearrangement joins TRBV2 to TRBJ2-7; no clear D gene. The CDR3 consists of 13 residues. Germline V gene sequence: CDR1 SNHLY, CDR2 FYNNEI. Trimming took 2 bases from V and 6 from J, leaving 11 bases between them. The CDR3 nucleotides are TGTGCCAGCAGTGAACCCCAGGCGTTCGAGCAGTACTTC. Translation gives CASSEPQAFEQYF.

This chain connects TRBV25-1 to TRBJ2-1; the match to TRBD2 covers 9 bases. V lost 4 bases and J lost 9; bases outside the gene matches: 7. Germline V gene sequence: CDR1 MGHDK, CDR2 SYGVNS. CDR3 size: 14 residues. CDR3 residues: CASSVVGLASEQFF. CDR3 nucleotides: TGTGCCAGCAGTGTCGTCGGACTAGCGAGTGAGCAGTTCTTC.

The V call is TRBV2, the J call TRBJ1-1, with D unclear. Germline V gives CDR1 SNHLY, CDR2 FYNNEI. The V end was cut by 1 base, the J end by 2 bases, with 5 bases between. This CDR3 region has 13 residues. CDR3 loop: CASSEDGNTEAFF. The CDR3, as DNA: TGTGCCAGCAGTGAAGACGGTAACACTGAAGCTTTCTTT. The variable domain in full, with the rest retrieved from reference TRBV2 and TRBJ1-1, is EPEVTQTPSHQVTQMGQEVILRCVPISNHLYFYWYRQILGQKVEFLVSFYNNEISEKSEIFDDQFSVERPDGSNFTLKIRSTKLEDSAMYFCASSEDGNTEAFFGQGTRLTVV.

V gene TRBV19 combines with J gene TRBJ2-7; 7 bases are shared with TRBD1. The junction had 8 bases not matched to a gene; V was cut back by 6 bases and J by 0 bases. The CDR3 is made up of 15 amino acids. Germline lookup yields CDR1 LNHDA and CDR2 SQIVND (reference sequence). The CDR3 loop reads CASRNPGQSSYEQYF. The CDR3 region has the DNA TGTGCCAGTAGAAATCCGGGACAGTCCTCCTACGAGCAGTACTTC.

The chain couples TRBV29-1 to TRBJ1-2; TRBD1 is a possible D gene (6 bases). The CDR3 has 13 residues. Per the germline V gene, CDR1 is SQVTM and CDR2 is ANQGSEA. V was clipped by 6 bases and J by 4 bases, with 15 bases between them. CDR3 amino acids: CSVIYTTGYGYTF. The CDR3 region has the DNA TGCAGCGTCATTTATACGACAGGCTATGGCTACACCTTC. The entire variable domain, with the rest obtained from reference TRBV29-1 and TRBJ1-2, is as follows: SAVISQKPSRDICQRGTSLTIQCQVDSQVTMMFWYRQQPGQSLTLIATANQGSEATYESGFVIDKFPISRPNLTFSTLTVSNMSPEDSSIYLCSVIYTTGYGYTFGSGTRLTVV.

This clone was counted once. This chain joins TRBV7-8 and TRBJ1-3; 7 bases are a match to TRBD1. CDR1 is SGHVS and CDR2 is FQNEAQ in the germline V gene. Trimming at V came to 5 bases and at J to 2 bases, leaving 3 bases not matched to a gene. The CDR3 totals 14 residues. CDR3 loop: CASSPGGTGNTIYF. CDR3 nucleotide sequence: TGTGCCAGCAGCCCAGGGGGGACTGGAAACACCATATATTTT.

This sequence joins TRBV28 and TRBJ2-7, with 12 positions matching TRBD2. The CDR3 consists of 17 residues. Germline V gene sequence: CDR1 MDHEN, CDR2 SYDVKM. V dropped 5 bases and J dropped 4; count of bases not matched to a gene: 12. The CDR3 reads CASSLPRLAGVYYEQYF. The CDR3 nucleotides are TGTGCCAGCAGTCTCCCTAGACTAGCGGGAGTTTATTACGAGCAGTACTTC. The full variable domain, in which reference TRBV28 and TRBJ2-7 provide the parts outside the CDR3, is DVKVTQSSRYLVKRTGEKVFLECVQDMDHENMFWYRQDPGLGLRLIYFSYDVKMKEKGDIPEGYSVSREKKERFSLILESASTNQTSMYLCASSLPRLAGVYYEQYFGPGTRLTVT.

V and J are TRBV7-9 and TRBJ2-7, with 7 bases matching TRBD2. Trimming cost V 0 bases and J 2 bases; bases outside gene matches: 7. CDR3 length: 16 residues. The germline CDR1 and CDR2 sequences are SEHNR and FQNEAQ (reference sequence). The CDR3: CASSLARAGPTYEQYF. The CDR3 DNA reads TGTGCCAGCAGCTTAGCGCGAGCGGGACCTACCTACGAGCAGTACTTC. Looking up the rest from reference TRBV7-9 and TRBJ2-7 gives the full variable domain: DTGVSQNPRHKITKRGQNVTFRCDPISEHNRLYWYRQTLGQGPEFLTYFQNEAQLEKSRLLSDRFSAERPKGSFSTLEIQRTEQGDSAMYLCASSLARAGPTYEQYFGPGTRLTVT.

The chain combines TRBV21-1 with TRBJ2-7; the table's D call, TRBD2, was not checked against the DNA. TRBV21-1 represents a pseudogene. CDR3 length equals 12 residues. This CDR3 is CASSPVLYEQYF. CDR3 bases: TGTGCCAGCAGCCCAGTACTATACGAGCAGTACTTC.

V gene TRBV18 combines with J gene TRBJ2-1; 8 positions agree with TRBD2. V shed 3 bases, J shed 10 bases, and the junction held 5 bases outside the gene matches. The V gene's germline CDR1 is KGHSH and CDR2 LQKENI. The CDR3 runs 13 residues. Written as DNA, the CDR3 is TGTGCCAGCTCACCTCCGGGACTAGTGGAGCAGTTCTTC. It specifies CASSPPGLVEQFF.